Listed here are 14 T cell receptor beta chains from one sample, sequenced in a study of T cell changes during pregnancy in multiple sclerosis. The table came from immunoSEQ multiplex PCR; TCRdb's copy has only in-frame clones and leaves some out. Of 90,000 or so clones in the sample, over 80% were seen once. The specimen was PBMCs, collected in the first trimester of pregnancy. The receptor source for this set is a female donor in good health, serving as a control in a pregnancy study. Some clones in this sample may be carry-over from other donors' samples.

This clone was counted once. This chain connects TRBV4-1 to TRBJ1-5; D gene ambiguous. V lost 4 bases to trimming and J lost 2 bases, with 12 bases between them. CDR1 and CDR2 (germline): MGHRA, YSYEKL. CDR3 length equals 15 residues. The CDR3, as DNA: TGCGCCAGCAGCCTCCCTGGGCCTGGCAATCAGCCCCAGCATTTT. It is translated as CASSLPGPGNQPQHF.

The rearrangement joins TRBV28 to TRBJ1-6; TRBD1 matches 9 bases. The CDR3 runs to 14 residues. The germline V gene encodes CDR1 MDHEN and CDR2 SYDVKM. V was pared by 6 bases and J by 6 bases, with 3 bases of the junction left unmatched. CDR3 amino acids: CASSLGQGNSPLHF. The CDR3 region has the DNA TGTGCCAGCAGCCTGGGACAGGGTAATTCACCCCTCCACTTT.

J is TRBJ2-7 and V is TRBV7-4; possibly TRBD1 for D (6 bases). V was clipped by 1 base and J by 6 bases, with 13 bases between them. Germline values: CDR1 SGHVT, CDR2 SQSDAQ. This CDR3 region has 14 residues. In DNA, the CDR3 is TGTGCCAGCAGCTTAGTAACAGGGCGAGGCGAGCAGTACTTC. It encodes CASSLVTGRGEQYF.

V is TRBV7-2 and J is TRBJ2-7; D gene unclear. The CDR3 covers 13 residues. The germline CDR1 and CDR2 sequences are SGHTA and FQGNSA. The ends were cut back, 0 bases at V and 6 bases at J, with 9 bases in the middle. The CDR3 region has the DNA TGTGCCAGCAGCTTAGCGTCTTACAGCGAGCAGTACTTC. This sequence encodes CASSLASYSEQYF.

This chain links TRBV14 with TRBJ2-3; 14 nucleotides align to TRBD2. This CDR3 is 15 amino acids long. Germline loops: CDR1 SGHDN, CDR2 FVKESK. J lost 6 bases, V lost 4 bases, and 3 bases had no gene match. CDR3 DNA sequence: TGTGCCAGCAGCCCGGGACTAGCGGGGGTGGATACGCAGTATTTT. This codes for CASSPGLAGVDTQYF.

The rearrangement joins TRBV2 to TRBJ1-6; tentative D call: TRBD1 (6 bases). Germline V lookup: CDR1 SNHLY, CDR2 FYNNEI. V shed 7 bases and J shed 0 bases, with 13 bases lying between them. The CDR3 has 16 residues. CDR3 region: CASITGPFSYNSPLHF. CDR3 bases: TGTGCCAGCATCACAGGGCCATTCTCCTATAATTCACCCCTCCACTTT.

The V gene is TRBV6-4, the J gene TRBJ2-3, with D unclear. The CDR3 is 13 amino acids. V shed 4 bases and J shed 0 bases, with 5 bases lying between them. Germline values: CDR1 MRHNA, CDR2 SNTAGT. The CDR3: CASSGQSTDTQYF. The CDR3 DNA sequence: TGTGCCAGCAGTGGGCAGAGCACAGATACGCAGTATTTT.

This clone was detected only once. The genes are TRBV7-9 and TRBJ2-5, with TRBD2 matching over 10 bases. The J segment lost 6 bases and the V segment lost 5 bases, leaving 9 bases of the junction unmatched. CDR1 and CDR2 (germline): SEHNR, FQNEAQ (reference sequence). The CDR3 loop spans 15 amino acids. The CDR3, as DNA: TGTGCCAGCAGCGGGGGGAGCGGGGGGGCGAAGACCCAGTACTTC. Amino acid sequence: CASSGGSGGAKTQYF.

This chain links TRBV7-8 with TRBJ2-3; TRBD1 matches 7 bases. Germline-derived CDR1 and CDR2 are SGHVS and FQNEAQ. Trimming at V came to 7 bases and at J to 1 base, leaving 11 bases not matched to a gene. The CDR3 has 16 amino acids. CDR3 sequence: CASKIGATGRTDTQYF. CDR3 in DNA: TGTGCCAGCAAGATTGGGGCGACAGGGCGCACAGATACGCAGTATTTT.

V is TRBV28 and J is TRBJ1-4; possibly TRBD1 for D (6 bases). V dropped 3 bases and J dropped 11 bases, with 10 bases sitting between them. This CDR3 comprises 12 residues. The germline V gene encodes CDR1 MDHEN and CDR2 SYDVKM. Written as DNA, the CDR3 is TGTGCCAGCAGTTTGGGGACACCGAAACTGTTTTTT. It codes for CASSLGTPKLFF.

The chain carries TRBV29-1 and TRBJ2-1; TRBD1 is a possible D gene (5 bases). Trimming left V 7 bases short and J 10 bases short, with 14 bases between. Germline V gene sequence: CDR1 SQVTM, CDR2 ANQGSEA. This CDR3 contains 11 residues. The CDR3 DNA is TGCAGCGCCGTAGACAGCCCGGAGCAGTTCTTC. Translation gives CSAVDSPEQFF.

The chain recombines TRBV11-2 with TRBJ2-1; TRBD2 aligns across 13 bases. Germline V lookup: CDR1 SGHAT, CDR2 FQNNGV. Trimming at V came to 5 bases and at J to 6 bases, leaving 4 bases not matched to a gene. The CDR3 covers 15 residues. The CDR3 here is CASSAGLAGPNEQFF. The CDR3 DNA reads TGTGCCAGCAGCGCGGGACTAGCGGGACCCAATGAGCAGTTCTTC.

This rearrangement joins TRBV5-1 to TRBJ1-2; 12 nucleotides line up with TRBD1. The germline gives CDR1 SGHRS, CDR2 YFSETQ. The J segment lost 5 bases and the V segment lost 4 bases, leaving 6 bases of the junction unmatched. The length of the CDR3 is 15 residues. Here the CDR3 DNA reads TGCGCCAGCAGCGCCGGGACAGGGGGCGGTTATGGCTACACCTTC. Its translation is CASSAGTGGGYGYTF.

The chain is built from TRBV19 and TRBJ2-3, with 11 bases lining up with TRBD2. Germline V CDR1 and CDR2: LNHDA, SQIVND (reference sequence). Trimming took 5 bases from V and 2 from J; bases not matched to a gene: 9. This CDR3 is built from 17 residues. This CDR3 is CASSPRLAGYPTDTQYF. In nucleotides, the CDR3 is TGTGCCAGTAGTCCCAGACTAGCGGGGTATCCCACAGATACGCAGTATTTT.